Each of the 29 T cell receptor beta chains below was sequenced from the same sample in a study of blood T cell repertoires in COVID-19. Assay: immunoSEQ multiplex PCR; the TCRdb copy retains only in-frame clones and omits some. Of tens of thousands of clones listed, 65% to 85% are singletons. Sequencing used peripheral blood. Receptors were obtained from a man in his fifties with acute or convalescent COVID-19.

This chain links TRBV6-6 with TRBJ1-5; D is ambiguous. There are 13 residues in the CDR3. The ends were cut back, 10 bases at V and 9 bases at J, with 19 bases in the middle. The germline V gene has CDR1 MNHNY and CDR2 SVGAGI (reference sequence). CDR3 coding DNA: TGTGCCATGCGCGACACGAATTTTGGGCCCCAGCATTTT. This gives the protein CAMRDTNFGPQHF.

This CDR3 is CASRDRVDGNTIYF. The DNA for the CDR3 is TGTGCCAGCCGAGACAGGGTTGATGGAAACACCATATATTTT. The chain is built from TRBV25-1 and TRBJ1-3; 7 bases match TRBD1. Germline CDR1 reads MGHDK; CDR2 reads SYGVNS. The V segment lost 8 bases and the J segment 3 bases; nucleotides outside the gene matches: 7. CDR3 size: 14 residues.

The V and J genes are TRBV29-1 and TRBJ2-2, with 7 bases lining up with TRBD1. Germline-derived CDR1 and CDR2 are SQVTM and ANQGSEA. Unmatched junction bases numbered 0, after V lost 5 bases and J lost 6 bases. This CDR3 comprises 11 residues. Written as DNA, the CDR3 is TGCAGCGTTACAGGGGCCGGGGAGCTGTTTTTT. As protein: CSVTGAGELFF.

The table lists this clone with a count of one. Here the CDR3 DNA reads TGTGCCAGCAGGGGGGGAACCGGGAATTCACCCCTCCACTTT. This codes for CASRGGTGNSPLHF. The gene calls are TRBV28 and TRBJ1-6; D may be TRBD1 (5 bases). V lost 6 bases, J lost 7 bases, and 13 bases lay in between. The CDR3 covers 14 residues. Per the germline V gene, CDR1 is MDHEN and CDR2 is SYDVKM.

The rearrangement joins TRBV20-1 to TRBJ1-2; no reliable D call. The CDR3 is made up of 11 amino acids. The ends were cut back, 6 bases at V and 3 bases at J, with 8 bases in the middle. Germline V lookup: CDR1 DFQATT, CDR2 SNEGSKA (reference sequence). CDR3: CSAPPDYGYTF. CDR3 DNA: TGCAGTGCCCCTCCGGACTATGGCTACACCTTC.

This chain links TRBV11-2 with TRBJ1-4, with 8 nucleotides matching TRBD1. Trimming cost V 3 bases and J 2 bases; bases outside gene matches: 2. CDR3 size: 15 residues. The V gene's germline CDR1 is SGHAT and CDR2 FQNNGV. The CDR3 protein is CASSFQGATNEKLFF. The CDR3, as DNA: TGTGCCAGCAGCTTCCAGGGGGCTACTAATGAAAAACTGTTTTTT.

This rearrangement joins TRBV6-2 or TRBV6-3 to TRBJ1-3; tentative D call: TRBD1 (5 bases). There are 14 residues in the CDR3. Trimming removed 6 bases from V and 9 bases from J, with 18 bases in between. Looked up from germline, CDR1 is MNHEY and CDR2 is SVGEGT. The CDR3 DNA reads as TGTGCCAGCAGCACCCTGGGGGGAAGGAGCACCATATATTTT. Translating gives CASSTLGGRSTIYF.

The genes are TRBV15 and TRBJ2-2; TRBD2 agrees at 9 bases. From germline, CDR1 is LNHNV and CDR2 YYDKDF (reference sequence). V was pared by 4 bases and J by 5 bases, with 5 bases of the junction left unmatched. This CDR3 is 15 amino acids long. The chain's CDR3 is CATSNLAGWTGELFF. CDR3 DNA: TGTGCCACCAGCAACCTAGCGGGATGGACCGGGGAGCTGTTTTTT.

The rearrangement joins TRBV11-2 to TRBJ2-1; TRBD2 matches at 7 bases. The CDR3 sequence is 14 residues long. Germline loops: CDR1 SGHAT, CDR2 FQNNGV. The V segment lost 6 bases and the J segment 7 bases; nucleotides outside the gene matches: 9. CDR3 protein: CASSRREYGNEQFF. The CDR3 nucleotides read TGTGCCAGCAGTCGGCGGGAGTATGGGAATGAGCAGTTCTTC.

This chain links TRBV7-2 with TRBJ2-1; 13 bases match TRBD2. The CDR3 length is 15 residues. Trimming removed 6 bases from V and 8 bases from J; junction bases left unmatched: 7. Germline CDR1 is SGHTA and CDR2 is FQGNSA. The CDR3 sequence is CASRPTSGRFHEQFF. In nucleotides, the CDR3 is TGTGCCAGCAGGCCGACTAGCGGGAGGTTCCATGAGCAGTTCTTC.

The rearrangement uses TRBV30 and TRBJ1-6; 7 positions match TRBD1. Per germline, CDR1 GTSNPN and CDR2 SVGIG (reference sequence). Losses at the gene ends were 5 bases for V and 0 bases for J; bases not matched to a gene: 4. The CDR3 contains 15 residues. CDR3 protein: CAWDRDSSYNSPLHF. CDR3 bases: TGTGCCTGGGACAGGGATAGCTCCTATAATTCACCCCTCCACTTT.

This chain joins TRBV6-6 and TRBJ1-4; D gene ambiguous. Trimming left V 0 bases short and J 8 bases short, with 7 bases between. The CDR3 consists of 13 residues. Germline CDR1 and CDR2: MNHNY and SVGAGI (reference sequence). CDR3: CASSYSSGEKLFF. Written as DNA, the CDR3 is TGTGCCAGCAGTTACTCTTCGGGGGAAAAACTGTTTTTT.

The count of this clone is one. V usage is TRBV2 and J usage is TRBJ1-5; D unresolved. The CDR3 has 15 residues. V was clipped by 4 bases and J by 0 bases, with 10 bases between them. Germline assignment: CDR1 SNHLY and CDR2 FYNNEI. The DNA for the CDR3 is TGTGCCAGCAGTGGACTCGCTTATAGCAATCAGCCCCAGCATTTT. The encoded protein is CASSGLAYSNQPQHF.

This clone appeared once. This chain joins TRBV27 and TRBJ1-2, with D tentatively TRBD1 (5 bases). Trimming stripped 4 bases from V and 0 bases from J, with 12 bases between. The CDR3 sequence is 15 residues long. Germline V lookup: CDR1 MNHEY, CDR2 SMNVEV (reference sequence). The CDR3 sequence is CASSSIGTTNYGYTF. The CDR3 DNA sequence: TGTGCCAGCAGTTCAATCGGGACTACTAACTATGGCTACACCTTC.

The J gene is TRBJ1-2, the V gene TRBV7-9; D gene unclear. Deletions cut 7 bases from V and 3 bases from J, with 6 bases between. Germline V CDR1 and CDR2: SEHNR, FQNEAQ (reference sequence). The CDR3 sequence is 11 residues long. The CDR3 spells CASTSDYGYTF. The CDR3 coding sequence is TGTGCCAGCACCTCGGACTATGGCTACACCTTC.

CDR3 amino acids: CASSLAPGGLYEQYF. DNA for the CDR3: TGTGCCAGCAGCTTGGCCCCGGGAGGGCTCTACGAGCAGTACTTC. The chain couples TRBV5-8 to TRBJ2-7; TRBD2 agrees at 8 bases. The V gene end was trimmed by 0 bases and the J gene end by 3 bases; junction bases not matched to a gene: 5. Germline CDR1 reads SGHTS; CDR2 reads YDEGEE. The CDR3 contains 15 residues.

CDR3 sequence (DNA): TGCGCCAGCAGCCGAGGGACAGATGGAAACACCATATATTTT. Protein: CASSRGTDGNTIYF. The gene calls are TRBV4-3 and TRBJ1-3; 7 nucleotides agree with TRBD1. J gave up 3 bases and V 4 bases, and 3 bases lay outside the gene matches. Germline CDR1 and CDR2: LGHNA and YSLEER. The CDR3 loop spans 14 amino acids.

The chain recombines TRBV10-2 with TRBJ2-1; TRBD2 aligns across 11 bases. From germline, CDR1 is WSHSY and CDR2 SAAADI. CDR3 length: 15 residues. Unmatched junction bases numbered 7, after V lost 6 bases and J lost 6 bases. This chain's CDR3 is CASRTSGKGSNEQFF. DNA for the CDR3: TGCGCCAGCAGGACTAGCGGGAAGGGGAGCAATGAGCAGTTCTTC.

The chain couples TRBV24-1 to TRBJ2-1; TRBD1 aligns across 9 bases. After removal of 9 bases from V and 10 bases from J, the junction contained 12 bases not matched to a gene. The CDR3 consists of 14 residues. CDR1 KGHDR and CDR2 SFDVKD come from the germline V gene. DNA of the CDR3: TGTGCCACCCGTCCCGGGACAGGGCTGGGCGAGCAGTTCTTC. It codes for CATRPGTGLGEQFF.

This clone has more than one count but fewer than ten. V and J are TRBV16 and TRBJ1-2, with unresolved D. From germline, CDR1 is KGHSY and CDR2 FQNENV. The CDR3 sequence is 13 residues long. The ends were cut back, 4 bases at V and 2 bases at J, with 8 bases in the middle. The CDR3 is CASSPTINYGYTF. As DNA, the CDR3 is TGTGCCAGCAGCCCGACAATAAACTATGGCTACACCTTC.

For the CDR3, the DNA is TGTGCCAGTACCCTAGGTATGGAGCAGTTCTTC. This sequence encodes CASTLGMEQFF. This sequence joins TRBV19 and TRBJ2-1; no reliable D call. The V gene lost 7 bases and the J gene lost 10 bases, with 11 bases spanning the gap. This CDR3 is built from 11 residues. Per germline, CDR1 LNHDA and CDR2 SQIVND (reference sequence).

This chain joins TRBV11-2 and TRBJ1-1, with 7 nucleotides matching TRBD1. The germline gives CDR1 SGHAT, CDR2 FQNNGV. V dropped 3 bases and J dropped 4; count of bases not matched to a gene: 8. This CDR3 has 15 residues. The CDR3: CASSFKTGLGTEAFF. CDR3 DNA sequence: TGTGCCAGCAGCTTTAAGACAGGGCTAGGCACTGAAGCTTTCTTT. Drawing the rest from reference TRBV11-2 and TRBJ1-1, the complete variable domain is EAGVAQSPRYKIIEKRQSVAFWCNPISGHATLYWYQQILGQGPKLLIQFQNNGVVDDSQLPKDRFSAERLKGVDSTLKIQPAKLEDSAVYLCASSFKTGLGTEAFFGQGTRLTVV.

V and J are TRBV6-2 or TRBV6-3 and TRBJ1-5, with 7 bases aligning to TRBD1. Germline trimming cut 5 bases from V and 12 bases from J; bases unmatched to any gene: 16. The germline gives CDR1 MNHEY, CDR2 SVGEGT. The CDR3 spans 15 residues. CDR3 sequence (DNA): TGTGCCAGCAGTGGGCGGGACAGAGGAGCTTTTTTCCAGCATTTT. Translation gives CASSGRDRGAFFQHF.

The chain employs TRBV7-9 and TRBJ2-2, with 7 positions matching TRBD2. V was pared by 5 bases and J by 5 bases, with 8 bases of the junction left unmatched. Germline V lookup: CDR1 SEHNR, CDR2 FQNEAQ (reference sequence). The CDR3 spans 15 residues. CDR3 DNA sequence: TGTGCCAGCAGCCCCAAGCGGGAACGGACCGGGGAGCTGTTTTTT. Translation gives CASSPKRERTGELFF. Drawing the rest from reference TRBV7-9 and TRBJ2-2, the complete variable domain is DTGVSQNPRHKITKRGQNVTFRCDPISEHNRLYWYRQTLGQGPEFLTYFQNEAQLEKSRLLSDRFSAERPKGSFSTLEIQRTEQGDSAMYLCASSPKRERTGELFFGEGSRLTVL.

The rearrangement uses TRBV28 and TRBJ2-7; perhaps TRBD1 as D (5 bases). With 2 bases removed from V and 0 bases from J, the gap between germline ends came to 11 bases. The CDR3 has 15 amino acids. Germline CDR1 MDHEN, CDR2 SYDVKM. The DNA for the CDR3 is TGTGCCAGCAGTTTACAACAGGCCAGCTCCTACGAGCAGTACTTC. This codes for CASSLQQASSYEQYF.

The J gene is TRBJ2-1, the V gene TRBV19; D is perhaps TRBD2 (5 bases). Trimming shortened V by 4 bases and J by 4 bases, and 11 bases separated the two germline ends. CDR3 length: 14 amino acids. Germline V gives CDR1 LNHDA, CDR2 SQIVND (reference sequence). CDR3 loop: CASSSSGRYNEQFF. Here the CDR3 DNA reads TGTGCCAGTAGTAGTAGTGGGAGATACAATGAGCAGTTCTTC.

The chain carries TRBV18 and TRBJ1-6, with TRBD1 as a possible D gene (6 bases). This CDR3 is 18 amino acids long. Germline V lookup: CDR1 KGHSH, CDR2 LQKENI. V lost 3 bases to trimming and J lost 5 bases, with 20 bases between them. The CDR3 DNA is TGTGCCAGCTCACCCATGATTCCGGGACAAAAAAATAATTCACCCCTCCACTTT. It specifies CASSPMIPGQKNNSPLHF.

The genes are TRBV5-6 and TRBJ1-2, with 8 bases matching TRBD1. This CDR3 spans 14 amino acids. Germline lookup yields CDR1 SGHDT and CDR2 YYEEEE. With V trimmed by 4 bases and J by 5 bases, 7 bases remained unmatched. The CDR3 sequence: CASSETGAGYGYTF. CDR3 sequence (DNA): TGTGCCAGCAGCGAGACAGGGGCAGGGTATGGCTACACCTTC.

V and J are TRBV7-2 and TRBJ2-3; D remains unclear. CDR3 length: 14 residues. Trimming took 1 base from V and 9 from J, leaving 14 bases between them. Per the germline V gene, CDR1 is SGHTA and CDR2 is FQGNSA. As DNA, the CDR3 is TGTGCCAGCAGCTTAGGGGCCCCAACCCCCACGCAGTATTTT. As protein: CASSLGAPTPTQYF.